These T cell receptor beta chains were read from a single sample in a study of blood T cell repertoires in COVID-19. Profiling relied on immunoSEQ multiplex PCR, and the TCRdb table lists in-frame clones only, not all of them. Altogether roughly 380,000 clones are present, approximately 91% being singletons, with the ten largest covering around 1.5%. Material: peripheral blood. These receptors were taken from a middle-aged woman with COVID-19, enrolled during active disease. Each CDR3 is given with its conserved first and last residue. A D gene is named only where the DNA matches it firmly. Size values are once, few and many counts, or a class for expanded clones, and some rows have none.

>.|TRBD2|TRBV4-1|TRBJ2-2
CASSQRETSGGGSPGELFF
TGCGCCAGCAGCCAACGCGAGACTAGCGGGGGAGGGAGTCCCGGGGAGCTGTTTTTT
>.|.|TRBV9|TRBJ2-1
CASSPRLTLTDNEQFF
TGTGCCAGCAGCCCAAGACTAACACTAACTGACAATGAGCAGTTCTTC
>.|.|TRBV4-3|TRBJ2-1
CASSRGLQNYNEQFF
TGCGCCAGCAGCCGCGGACTCCAAAACTACAATGAGCAGTTCTTC
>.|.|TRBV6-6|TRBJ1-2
CASSGQHYGYTF
TGTGCCAGCAGTGGACAGCACTATGGCTACACCTTC
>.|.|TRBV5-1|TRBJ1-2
CASSLLAGENYGYTF
TGCGCCAGCAGCTTGCTGGCAGGGGAGAACTATGGCTACACCTTC
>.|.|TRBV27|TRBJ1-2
CASSSPSAGGYTF
TGTGCCAGCAGTTCGCCTTCCGCAGGGGGCTACACCTTC
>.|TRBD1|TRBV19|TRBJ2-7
CASSLGQVYEQYF
TGTGCCAGTAGCCTGGGACAGGTCTACGAGCAGTACTTC
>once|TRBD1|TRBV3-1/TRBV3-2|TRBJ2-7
CASSQGDSLPPQKYEQYF
TGTGCCAGCAGCCAAGGGGACAGCCTCCCTCCTCAAAAATACGAGCAGTACTTC
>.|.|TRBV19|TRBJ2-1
CASSQNYNEQFF
TGTGCCAGTAGCCAGAACTACAATGAGCAGTTCTTC
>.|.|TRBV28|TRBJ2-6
CASSFSRGANVLTF
TGTGCCAGCAGTTTTTCCCGGGGGGCCAACGTCCTGACTTTC
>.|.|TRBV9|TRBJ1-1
CASSRGGGTNTEAFF
TGTGCCAGCAGCAGGGGGGGCGGCACGAACACTGAAGCTTTCTTT
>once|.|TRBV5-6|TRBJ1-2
CASSLGTGGGGYTF
TGTGCCAGCAGCTTGGGGACGGGAGGAGGGGGCTACACCTTC
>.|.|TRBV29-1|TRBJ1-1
CSVDTGGTEAFF
TGCAGCGTTGATACCGGGGGTACTGAAGCTTTCTTT
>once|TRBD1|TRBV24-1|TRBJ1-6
CATPHLRDRGQDSPLHF
TGTGCCACCCCTCACCTCCGGGACAGGGGGCAGGATTCACCCCTCCACTTT
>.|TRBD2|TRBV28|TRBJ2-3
CASSPSGKFTQYF
TGTGCCAGCAGCCCTAGCGGGAAATTCACGCAGTATTTT
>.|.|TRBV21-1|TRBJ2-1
CASSNLRTGVEQFF
TGTGCCAGCAGCAACCTTAGGACAGGGGTTGAGCAGTTCTTC
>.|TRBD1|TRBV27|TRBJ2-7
CASSVTAPGQANTYEQYF
TGTGCCAGCAGTGTCACCGCACCAGGACAGGCCAATACCTACGAGCAGTACTTC
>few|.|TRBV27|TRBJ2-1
CASTHGSGGMNNEQFF
TGTGCCAGCACCCACGGATCAGGGGGGATGAACAATGAGCAGTTCTTC
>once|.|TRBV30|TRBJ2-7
CACPGQDSYEQYF
TGTGCCTGTCCGGGACAAGACTCCTACGAGCAGTACTTC
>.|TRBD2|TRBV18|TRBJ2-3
CASSPAGGLDTQYF
TGTGCCAGCTCACCGGCGGGGGGGTTGGATACGCAGTATTTT